The clone carrying this T cell receptor (beta chain) occurred many times. These data are taken from a study of neurological immune-mediated disorders. For the unsorted libraries, 2 million PBMCs stored at -80 C served as input. Germline lookup yields CDR1 MNHNY and CDR2 SVGAGI (reference sequence). The CDR3 is made up of 12 amino acids. Between the trimmed V and J ends, which lost 6 bases and 14 bases, there was a span of 17 bases. TCRdb independently ran MiXCR on the 5' RACE reads; one entry per CDR3 protein. The sample has roughly 74,000 distinct CDR3 sequences, approximately 5.2% seen once. The TCR sequence derives from a man aged 18 to 29 with multiple sclerosis. What was sequenced was PBMCs. The rearrangement uses TRBV6-6 and TRBJ2-1, with a weak D call TRBD2 (5 bases). The CDR3 sequence is CASRTGTMGEFF. CDR3 DNA: TGTGCCAGCAGAACGGGAACGATGGGCGAGTTCTTC.